The T cell receptor beta chain under discussion was sequenced for a study of Ad26.COV2.S vaccination and SARS-CoV-2 variants. Study as a whole: Sample donor was a member of the COV1001 Ad26.COV2.S trial arm.

As for treatment: over 15 received Ad26.COV2.S at low or high dose, single or two shots; about 5 received placebo; per-sample allocation not given. Specimens were obtained on day 63 following the first vaccine or placebo injection. This CDR3 is 13 amino acids long. Germline lookup yields CDR1 ENHRY and CDR2 SYGVKD. V lost 10 bases and J lost 4, with 13 bases in between. The table came from immunoSEQ multiplex PCR; TCRdb's copy has only in-frame clones and leaves some out. The sample records more than 300,000 clones, around 84% being singletons. This chain links TRBV10-3 with TRBJ1-4; D is ambiguous. The sample in question was peripheral blood, obtained in a trial of Ad26.COV2.S vaccine versus placebo. The receptor comes from a person aged 18-65 years who received the Ad26.COV2.S COVID-19 vaccine or a placebo. CDR3 region: CATLAGVNEKLFF. Here the CDR3 DNA reads TGTGCCACCCTGGCGGGAGTTAATGAAAAACTGTTTTTT.